This is a list of T cell receptor beta chains from one sample in a study of T cells in Graves' hyperthyroidism and ophthalmopathy. One entry per CDR3 protein results from TCRdb running MiXCR on the multiplex PCR reads. The table lists 400,000 or so distinct CDR3 sequences, nearly 15% of them singletons. The sequencing sample was made of blood. These receptors all stem from a woman aged 55-75 years with Graves' ophthalmopathy. The CDR3 runs from the conserved cysteine through the conserved F or W. A D gene is named only where the DNA matches it firmly. Size is omitted from some rows. Given values are once, few, many or a class for expanded clones.

d_gene	j_gene	v_gene	abundance	CDR3aa	CDR3nt
TRBD2	TRBJ2-2	TRBV6-1	many	CASSLAGGELFF	TGTGCCAGCAGTTTAGCGGGCGGGGAGCTGTTTTTT
TRBD1	TRBJ2-6	TRBV4-1	-	CASRPDRVGANVLTF	TGCGCCAGCAGACCCGACAGGGTTGGGGCCAACGTCCTGACTTTC
TRBD1	TRBJ2-7	TRBV5-1	few	CASSRDRARLEQYF	TGCGCCAGCAGCAGGGACAGGGCGAGACTCGAGCAGTACTTC
TRBD2	TRBJ2-7	TRBV20-1	few	CSAAGTSANEQYF	TGCAGTGCTGCCGGGACTAGCGCCAACGAGCAGTACTTC
TRBD2	TRBJ2-5	TRBV28	many	CASSFWTFSGSGETQYF	TGTGCCAGCAGTTTTTGGACTTTTAGCGGGAGCGGGGAGACCCAGTACTTC
TRBD2	TRBJ2-5	TRBV20-1	many	CSARGTSGYQETQYF	TGCAGTGCTAGAGGGACTAGCGGATACCAAGAGACCCAGTACTTC
TRBD2	TRBJ2-7	TRBV20-1	many	CSARPRTRNWEQYF	TGCAGTGCTAGACCTCGGACTAGAAATTGGGAGCAGTACTTC
TRBD2	TRBJ2-1	TRBV5-6	-	CASSRRLAGRRTSYNEQFF	TGTGCCAGCAGCCGTAGGCTAGCGGGGAGAAGGACCTCCTACAATGAGCAGTTCTTC
-	TRBJ1-2	TRBV29-1	many	CSAGTSALSYTF	TGCAGCGCTGGGACATCGGCCCTTAGCTACACCTTC
TRBD1	TRBJ2-1	TRBV20-1	few	CSASGGQPNSYNEQFF	TGCAGTGCTAGTGGGGGACAGCCAAACTCCTACAATGAGCAGTTCTTC
-	TRBJ2-2	TRBV3-1	many	CASSQVVGELFF	TGTGCCAGCAGCCAGGTGGTTGGGGAGCTGTTTTTT
TRBD1	TRBJ2-3	TRBV5-1	-	CASSLVQGAVTDTQYF	TGCGCCAGCAGCTTGGTACAGGGGGCGGTCACAGATACGCAGTATTTT
TRBD2	TRBJ2-1	TRBV5-1	many	CASSLTSGANNEQFF	TGCGCCAGCAGCTTAACTAGCGGAGCAAACAATGAGCAGTTCTTC
TRBD1	TRBJ2-2	TRBV18	many	CASSPETGGLGELFF	TGTGCCAGCTCACCGGAGACAGGGGGCCTCGGGGAGCTGTTTTTT
TRBD2	TRBJ2-1	TRBV7-9	-	CASSPGVGPLGTSGYNEQFF	TGTGCCAGCAGCCCGGGGGTCGGGCCACTGGGGACTAGTGGTTACAATGAGCAGTTCTTC
TRBD1	TRBJ2-3	TRBV5-1	many	CATSDRETDTQYF	TGCGCCACCTCGGACAGGGAGACAGATACGCAGTATTTT
-	TRBJ2-7	TRBV24-1	many	CATSDEGNYEQYF	TGTGCCACCAGTGATGAGGGAAACTACGAGCAGTACTTC
-	TRBJ1-1	TRBV9	many	CASSAGANTEAFF	TGTGCCAGCAGCGCCGGTGCGAACACTGAAGCTTTCTTT
-	TRBJ2-3	TRBV5-1	many	CASSLRSRGATVTDTQYF	TGCGCCAGCAGCTTGAGGTCGAGGGGAGCGACCGTCACAGATACGCAGTATTTT
-	TRBJ1-2	TRBV6-1	many	CASRTQVTGYTF	TGTGCCAGCAGAACTCAGGTGACTGGCTACACCTTC
TRBD1	TRBJ1-2	TRBV11-2	many	CASSSVGTGSGYTF	TGTGCCAGCAGCTCCGTCGGGACAGGGAGCGGCTACACCTTC
TRBD2	TRBJ2-2	TRBV2	few	CASSSGTSGSRTGELFF	TGTGCCAGCAGTTCCGGGACTAGCGGGAGCAGGACCGGGGAGCTGTTTTTT
TRBD1	TRBJ2-1	TRBV20-1	many	CSASNVMTGSNEQFF	TGCAGTGCTTCCAACGTTATGACAGGGTCAAATGAGCAGTTCTTC
-	TRBJ1-5	TRBV11-2	many	CASSGHTNSNQPQHF	TGTGCCAGCAGCGGTCACACAAATAGCAATCAGCCCCAGCATTTT
TRBD1	TRBJ2-2	TRBV28	many	CASLRDRNTGELFF	TGTGCCAGCCTAAGGGACAGAAACACCGGGGAGCTGTTTTTT
-	TRBJ2-7	TRBV12-5	many	CASGLGPTYEQYF	TGTGCTAGTGGTTTGGGACCGACCTACGAGCAGTACTTC
-	TRBJ2-3	TRBV5-1	-	CASSLGALTQYF	TGCGCCAGCAGCTTGGGGGCCTTGACGCAGTATTTT
-	TRBJ2-3	TRBV6-1	many	CASRPPGFAPRDTQYF	TGTGCCAGCAGGCCACCGGGATTCGCCCCCCGGGATACGCAGTATTTT
-	TRBJ2-6	TRBV11-2	few	CASSFAGGSGANVLTF	TGTGCCAGCAGCTTCGCCGGGGGATCTGGGGCCAACGTCCTGACTTTC
-	TRBJ2-7	TRBV3-1	many	CASSQDPDPIVYEQYF	TGTGCCAGCAGCCAAGATCCGGACCCCATCGTCTACGAGCAGTACTTC
-	TRBJ1-1	TRBV5-6	many	CASIGGSDTEAFF	TGTGCCAGCATTGGGGGGAGCGACACTGAAGCTTTCTTT
-	TRBJ1-4	TRBV19	few	CASSYGAADEKLFF	TGTGCCAGTAGTTACGGGGCTGCGGATGAAAAACTGTTTTTT
-	TRBJ2-2	TRBV30	many	CAWTGGGQWNTGELFF	TGTGCCTGGACAGGGGGGGGGCAGTGGAACACCGGGGAGCTGTTTTTT
TRBD2	TRBJ2-1	TRBV11-2	many	CASSELAGGDSYNEQFF	TGTGCCAGCAGCGAGCTAGCGGGGGGGGACTCCTACAATGAGCAGTTCTTC
TRBD2	TRBJ2-1	TRBV5-4	few	CASSPGLAGWEQNEQFF	TGTGCCAGCAGCCCTGGACTAGCGGGGTGGGAACAGAATGAGCAGTTCTTC
-	TRBJ2-7	TRBV6-1	few	CASFFGNRASSYEQYF	TGTGCCAGCTTTTTCGGGAACAGGGCGTCGTCCTACGAGCAGTACTTC
TRBD1	TRBJ1-5	TRBV6-1	few	CASSPQGGGPQHF	TGTGCCAGCAGTCCCCAGGGGGGAGGGCCCCAGCATTTT
TRBD1	TRBJ1-1	TRBV5-1	-	CASSETGMDTEAFF	TGCGCCAGCAGCGAGACAGGGATGGACACTGAAGCTTTCTTT
-	TRBJ2-7	TRBV15	-	CAASRASLGGEQYF	TGTGCCGCCAGCAGAGCTAGCCTCGGGGGCGAGCAGTACTTC
TRBD2	TRBJ2-1	TRBV9	-	CASSVGDGRTYNEQFF	TGTGCCAGCAGCGTAGGGGACGGGAGGACCTACAATGAGCAGTTCTTC
TRBD2	TRBJ2-5	TRBV28	many	CASSGLAGGGQETQYF	TGTGCCAGCAGCGGACTAGCGGGAGGCGGCCAAGAGACCCAGTACTTC
TRBD2	TRBJ2-3	TRBV7-8	many	CASSFGRPSTDTQYF	TGTGCCAGCAGCTTCGGGAGGCCTAGCACAGATACGCAGTATTTT
TRBD1	TRBJ1-5	TRBV27	many	CASSPDRAQPQHF	TGTGCCAGCAGTCCTGACAGGGCGCAGCCCCAGCATTTT
TRBD2	TRBJ2-3	TRBV7-2	many	CASRGLAGVFTDTQYF	TGTGCCAGCAGGGGACTAGCGGGGGTTTTCACAGATACGCAGTATTTT
-	TRBJ2-5	TRBV2	many	CASSERAQRETQYF	TGTGCCAGCAGTGAAAGGGCCCAAAGAGAGACCCAGTACTTC
-	TRBJ1-3	TRBV11-2	many	CASSFASGQSSGNTIYF	TGTGCCAGCAGCTTCGCTTCGGGCCAGTCCTCCGGAAACACCATATATTTT